This T cell receptor beta chain comes out of a study of blood T cell repertoires in COVID-19. Background on the study: COVID-19 samples from acute and convalescent phases originated in the United States, Italy and Spain. PBMCs, B-cell-depleted T cells, or T cells were the source of the cDNA or gDNA that made up the material.

In the authors' methods: Using reference gene primer amplification, nucleated cell counts were estimated. Sequencing used immunoSEQ multiplex PCR; TCRdb keeps in-frame clones, though not all of them. The DNA gave D and trimming, while V, J and clone size come from that table. The sample has around 270,000 clones, about 89% seen once. The CDR3 is 14 amino acids. Germline values: CDR1 LNHDA, CDR2 SQIVND (reference sequence). Deletions cut 7 bases from V and 5 bases from J, with 15 bases between. The chain has TRBV19 and TRBJ2-1; a weak D match, TRBD1 (6 bases). The sequence came from a man aged 40-49 years with acute or convalescent COVID-19. Material for sequencing was peripheral blood. Written as DNA, the CDR3 is TGTGCCAGTAATTTCAACCGGGACAACAATGAGCAGTTCTTC. The encoded protein is CASNFNRDNNEQFF.